A single sample is the source of the 31 T cell receptor beta chains below, sequenced in a study of post-analysis software for immune sequencing data. No antigen has been assigned to these receptors. Regarding the study as a whole: Controls showed lower frequencies than patients for a few TRBV segments, and TRBV5-6, TRBV5-1 and TRBV20-1 were among these.

Researchers reported that TCR beta cDNA libraries carried unique molecular identifiers. TCRdb re-derived calls from the PCR reads in MiXCR, one entry per CDR3 protein. The table has hundreds of thousands of distinct CDR3 sequences, 25% to 30% seen once. Input material: blood. Every receptor here comes from a girl aged 5 to 17 with multiple sclerosis.

In this sample, this clonotype turned up a few times. This chain uses TRBV5-5 with TRBJ1-6, with 7 bases matching TRBD1. The ends lost 0 bases at V and 12 bases at J; junction bases unmatched: 6. The CDR3 covers 14 residues. Germline values: CDR1 SGHKS, CDR2 YYEKEE (reference sequence). The CDR3 spells CASSLEGQSEPLHF. In DNA form, the CDR3 reads TGTGCCAGCAGCTTGGAGGGACAGTCCGAACCCCTCCACTTT. Looking up the rest from reference TRBV5-5 and TRBJ1-6 gives the full variable domain: DAGVTQSPTHLIKTRGQQVTLRCSPISGHKSVSWYQQVLGQGPQFIFQYYEKEERGRGNFPDRFSARQFPNYSSELNVNALLLGDSALYLCASSLEGQSEPLHFGNGTRLTVT.

The chain recombines TRBV20-1 with TRBJ1-3; TRBD1 aligns across 7 bases. Trimming cost V 6 bases and J 0 bases; bases outside gene matches: 8. Germline-derived CDR1 and CDR2 are DFQATT and SNEGSKA (reference sequence). The CDR3 length is 15 residues. CDR3 sequence reads: CSAARDSYSGNTIYF. The DNA for the CDR3 is TGCAGTGCCGCACGGGACAGCTACTCTGGAAACACCATATATTTT.

The V gene is TRBV20-1, the J gene TRBJ2-1, with 7 nucleotides matching TRBD2. CDR3 length equals 18 residues. Trimming cost V 0 bases and J 0 bases; bases outside gene matches: 11. The V gene's germline CDR1 is DFQATT and CDR2 SNEGSKA (reference sequence). CDR3 sequence (DNA): TGCAGTGCTAGAGATTGGAGGACTAGAGGGAGCTCCTACAATGAGCAGTTCTTC. Protein: CSARDWRTRGSSYNEQFF.

The rearrangement joins TRBV14 to TRBJ1-1; D is possibly TRBD1 (5 bases). The germline gives CDR1 SGHDN, CDR2 FVKESK. Trimming shortened V by 1 base and J by 10 bases, and 13 bases separated the two germline ends. The CDR3 has 13 residues. The chain's CDR3 is CASSQAGAGPAFF. The CDR3 nucleotides read TGTGCCAGCAGCCAAGCCGGGGCAGGGCCAGCTTTCTTT.

Comment on this clonotype: Germline is not matched at one junction end, which may reflect a read error. This chain connects TRBV5-5 to TRBJ1-5; 9 bases are a match to TRBD1. Germline-derived CDR1 and CDR2 are SGHKS and YYEKEE (reference sequence). The CDR3 sequence is 15 residues long. The CDR3 DNA sequence: TGTGCCAGCAGCTCTAAGGACAGGGGTAATCAGTCCCAGCATTTT. Its translation: CASSSKDRGNQSQHF.

This clonotype occurred a few times. This chain connects TRBV5-6 to TRBJ1-2; no reliable D call. This CDR3 region has 12 residues. Germline loops: CDR1 SGHDT, CDR2 YYEEEE. V lost 4 bases, J lost 7 bases, and 11 bases lay in between. CDR3 nucleotide sequence: TGTGCCAGCAGCAAGGGAGCGAGTGGCTACACCTTC. It specifies CASSKGASGYTF.

This clonotype has more than one count but fewer than ten. The chain joins TRBV9 to TRBJ1-2, with D perhaps matching TRBD1 (5 bases). Per the germline V gene, CDR1 is SGDLS and CDR2 is YYNGEE. V gave up 4 bases and J gave up 6 bases, with 16 bases separating them. The CDR3 consists of 14 residues. The CDR3 DNA follows: TGTGCCAGCAGCCCCGCGGTGGGGCGGGATGGCTACACCTTC. This codes for CASSPAVGRDGYTF.

The rearrangement uses TRBV12-3 or TRBV12-4 and TRBJ2-5; TRBD2 matches 7 bases. The CDR3 covers 17 residues. J lost 5 bases, V lost 2 bases, and 14 bases had no gene match. In DNA form, the CDR3 reads TGTGCCAGCAGTTTATATCTTGGGCTAGCGGCCTCTGAGACCCAGTACTTC. This encodes CASSLYLGLAASETQYF.

This clonotype was counted once. With a much larger clone just one base away, this may be a read error. Written as DNA, the CDR3 is TGTGCCAGCAGATCCAGGACAGGGACCTACGAGCAGTACTTC. It translates to CASRSRTGTYEQYF. The rearrangement joins TRBV6-6 to TRBJ2-5, with 8 bases aligning to TRBD1. TRBJ2-7 matches the DNA end more closely, so the J call is doubtful. Germline V gene lookup returns CDR1 MNHNY and CDR2 SVGAGI (reference sequence). The CDR3 runs to 14 residues.

The chain links TRBV6-6 to TRBJ2-5; 8 nucleotides line up with TRBD2. This CDR3 region has 17 residues. The trim removed 0 bases at V and 2 bases at J, leaving 8 bases unmatched. The germline CDR1 and CDR2 sequences are MNHNY and SVGAGI (reference sequence). The CDR3 DNA reads as TGTGCCAGCAGTTACTCGACGTTAGCGGGAACGCAAGAGACCCAGTACTTC. Translating gives CASSYSTLAGTQETQYF.

The sample holds a few counts of this clonotype. V and J are TRBV9 and TRBJ2-7; D may be TRBD2 (6 bases). TRBJ2-5 matches the DNA end more closely, so the J call is doubtful. From germline, CDR1 is SGDLS and CDR2 YYNGEE. CDR3 length equals 15 residues. Written as DNA, the CDR3 is TGTGCCAGCAGCGTAGCCGGGAGAAGCTGGGAGACCCAGTACTTC. It yields the protein CASSVAGRSWETQYF.

The genes are TRBV6-5 and TRBJ1-5; a weak D match, TRBD1 (6 bases). Germline values: CDR1 MNHEY, CDR2 SVGAGI. V was shortened by 6 bases and J by 7 bases, with 13 bases between the two germline ends. CDR3 length: 13 amino acids. The CDR3 is CASSRQVGQPQHF. In DNA, the CDR3 is TGTGCCAGCAGCCGACAGGTTGGCCAGCCCCAGCATTTT.

Remarks on this clonotype: A much larger clone sits a single nucleotide away, making a read error possible. The rearrangement uses TRBV20-1 and TRBJ2-7; either TRBD1 or TRBD2 may supply D (5 bases each). The CDR3 extends over 15 amino acids. The germline V gene has CDR1 DFQATT and CDR2 SNEGSKA (reference sequence). CDR3 residues: CNARVGEHTNYEQYF. The CDR3 DNA is TGCAATGCTAGAGTGGGGGAACACACTAACTACGAGCAGTACTTC.

This clonotype was counted only a few times. With a much larger clone just one base away, this may be a read error. The chain joins TRBV5-1 to TRBJ2-3, with D possibly TRBD1 on 5 matching bases. Germline assignment: CDR1 SGHRS and CDR2 YFSETQ. This CDR3 has 12 amino acids. The CDR3 DNA is TGCGCCAGCAGCCAGAGCACAGGTACGCAGTATTTT. Encoded protein: CASSQSTGTQYF.

The V gene is TRBV7-6, the J gene TRBJ1-5; TRBD1 matches at 7 bases. The CDR3 runs to 15 residues. V gave up 1 base and J gave up 2 bases; unmatched junction bases: 2. Germline loops: CDR1 SGHVS, CDR2 FNYEAQ. The CDR3 loop reads CASSLDTGGNQPQHF. CDR3 DNA sequence: TGTGCCAGCAGCTTAGATACAGGGGGCAATCAGCCCCAGCATTTT.

The chain employs TRBV7-2 and TRBJ2-1, with D tentatively TRBD1 (6 bases). Trimming removed 2 bases from V and 8 bases from J, with 13 bases in between. The V gene's germline CDR1 is SGHTA and CDR2 FQGNSA. The CDR3 runs 14 residues. The CDR3 protein is CASSLNRVGDEQFF. The CDR3 region has the DNA TGTGCCAGCAGCTTAAACAGGGTCGGGGATGAGCAGTTCTTC.

This clonotype was seen many times. The rearrangement links TRBV20-1 to TRBJ2-3; D is perhaps TRBD2 (6 bases). The germline CDR1 and CDR2 sequences are DFQATT and SNEGSKA (reference sequence). Trimming took 3 bases from V and 0 from J, leaving 7 bases between them. This CDR3 comprises 13 residues. The CDR3 nucleotides are TGCAGTGCTAGTGGGGGGAGCACAGATACGCAGTATTTT. Protein product: CSASGGSTDTQYF.

A word on this clonotype: Sequence at one end of the junction differs from germline and may be a read error. J is TRBJ2-3 and V is TRBV24-1; 7 bases match TRBD2. The CDR3 length is 16 residues. Germline CDR1 reads KGHDR; CDR2 reads SFDVKD. The CDR3 region is CAASDLSGRSTDTQYF. The CDR3, as DNA: TGTGCCGCCAGTGATTTGTCCGGGAGGAGCACAGATACGCAGTATTTT.

V and J are TRBV5-1 and TRBJ1-2; 7 bases match TRBD1. With V trimmed by 0 bases and J by 4 bases, 6 bases remained unmatched. Per the germline V gene, CDR1 is SGHRS and CDR2 is YFSETQ. The length of the CDR3 is 15 residues. In DNA, the CDR3 is TGCGCCAGCAGCTTGGATGGAGGGGGCAGCTATGGCTACACCTTC. Translation gives CASSLDGGGSYGYTF.

This clonotype appeared many times. The chain couples TRBV7-2 to TRBJ2-5; D tentatively reads TRBD1 or TRBD2 (5 bases each). This CDR3 region has 13 residues. Germline V gives CDR1 SGHTA, CDR2 FQGNSA. V was shortened by 4 bases and J by 1 base, with 7 bases between the two germline ends. The CDR3 DNA is TGTGCCAGCAGCTGGGGACCCCAAGAGACCCAGTACTTC. Amino acids: CASSWGPQETQYF.

A remark on this clonotype: Just one base apart from a much larger clone, this may be a read error. The chain has TRBV3-1 and TRBJ2-3, with a tentative D call TRBD1 (6 bases). Between the trimmed V and J ends, which lost 4 bases and 1 base, there was a span of 9 bases. This CDR3 contains 14 residues. Germline CDR1 is LGHDT and CDR2 is YNNKEL (reference sequence). CDR3 nucleotides: TGTGCCAGCAGCCTCCAGGGGTGCACAGATACGCAGTATTTT. Translating gives CASSLQGCTDTQYF.

The rearrangement links TRBV5-5 to TRBJ2-7; D is possibly TRBD2 (6 bases). The germline gives CDR1 SGHKS, CDR2 YYEKEE (reference sequence). The CDR3 length is 16 residues. Trimming left V 4 bases short and J 0 bases short, with 17 bases between. CDR3 DNA: TGTGCCAGCAGCATGCGGCACGGAGGGAGCTCCTACGAGCAGTACTTC. Translation: CASSMRHGGSSYEQYF.

This clonotype has more than one count but fewer than ten. This sequence joins TRBV7-2 and TRBJ2-1; weak D call: TRBD2 (5 bases). This CDR3 region has 14 residues. Germline-derived CDR1 and CDR2 are SGHTA and FQGNSA. V dropped 5 bases and J dropped 8 bases, with 16 bases sitting between them. In DNA form, the CDR3 reads TGTGCCAGCAGCGACACGAGGGTCCGGGATGAGCAGTTCTTC. Translated, it gives CASSDTRVRDEQFF.

Regarding this clonotype: Compared with germline, one end of the junction differs, possibly owing to a read error. V and J are TRBV6-2 or TRBV6-3 and TRBJ2-1, with D possibly TRBD1 on 5 matching bases. CDR3 length: 15 amino acids. The germline CDR1 and CDR2 sequences are MNHEY and SVGEGT. This CDR3 is CASRDSGISHNEQFF. For the CDR3, the DNA is TGTGCCAGCAGAGACTCAGGGATCTCCCACAATGAGCAGTTCTTC.

This clonotype was counted between two and nine times. V is TRBV6-1 and J is TRBJ1-6; unclear D gene. Trimming took off 7 bases at V and 0 bases at J, with 22 bases between the two ends. CDR3 length: 19 amino acids. From germline, CDR1 is MNHNS and CDR2 SASEGT. CDR3 sequence (DNA): TGTGCCAGCACCAAGAGATTTGAGGCCCGGTACTCCTATAATTCACCCCTCCACTTT. Residues: CASTKRFEARYSYNSPLHF.

This clonotype was seen repeatedly, ten times or more. The genes are TRBV7-2 and TRBJ2-7; 7 bases fit TRBD2. The V gene's germline CDR1 is SGHTA and CDR2 FQGNSA. After removal of 5 bases from V and 0 bases from J, the junction contained 1 base not matched to a gene. This CDR3 is built from 13 residues. The CDR3 spells CASSPSGSYEQYF. The DNA for the CDR3 is TGTGCCAGCAGCCCTAGCGGCTCCTACGAGCAGTACTTC.

This clonotype was detected only a few times. The CDR3 coding sequence is TGTGCCAGCAGTGGAATTTGGGCGGGAGGTGTAGATGAGCAGTTCTTC. Amino acid sequence: CASSGIWAGGVDEQFF. This chain joins TRBV25-1 and TRBJ2-1, with 8 bases fitting TRBD2. This CDR3 contains 16 residues. Per germline, CDR1 MGHDK and CDR2 SYGVNS. With 4 bases clipped from V and 8 bases from J, the junction kept 13 bases outside the gene matches.

The rearrangement links TRBV11-3 to TRBJ2-5; TRBD1 matches at 10 bases. Germline V gene lookup returns CDR1 SGHNT and CDR2 YENEEA. The trim removed 4 bases at V and 3 bases at J, leaving 5 bases unmatched. This CDR3 contains 15 residues. CDR3 nucleotide sequence: TGTGCCAGCAGCTCTTCGACAGGGGGCGAAGAGACCCAGTACTTC. The encoded protein is CASSSSTGGEETQYF. Using reference TRBV11-3 and TRBJ2-5 for the parts outside the CDR3, the full variable domain is EAGVVQSPRYKIIEKKQPVAFWCNPISGHNTLYWYLQNLGQGPELLIRYENEEAVDDSQLPKDRFSAERLKGVDSTLKIQPAELGDSAVYLCASSSSTGGEETQYFGPGTRLLVL.

Written as DNA, the CDR3 is TGTGCCAGCAGAGGGACAGGGGAGGGCTATGGCTACACCTTC. Protein product: CASRGTGEGYGYTF. This chain uses TRBV25-1 with TRBJ1-2; 10 nucleotides align to TRBD1. This CDR3 is 14 amino acids long. Per the germline V gene, CDR1 is MGHDK and CDR2 is SYGVNS. After removal of 6 bases from V and 4 bases from J, the junction contained 5 bases not matched to a gene.

The chain uses TRBV20-1 and TRBJ2-3; 7 bases match TRBD2. The trim removed 3 bases at V and 1 base at J, leaving 10 bases unmatched. Per germline, CDR1 DFQATT and CDR2 SNEGSKA (reference sequence). The CDR3 runs 16 residues. In DNA, the CDR3 is TGCAGTGCTAGGGTACCTAGCGGATCCCGCACAGATACGCAGTATTTT. It codes for CSARVPSGSRTDTQYF.

V gene TRBV5-1 combines with J gene TRBJ2-3; 7 nucleotides match TRBD2. From germline, CDR1 is SGHRS and CDR2 YFSETQ. This CDR3 comprises 15 residues. V dropped 10 bases and J dropped 5; count of bases not matched to a gene: 16. The CDR3 DNA follows: TGCGCCGGCCTCTCGGGGGGTTGGTTAGGAGATACGCAGTATTTT. Translated: CAGLSGGWLGDTQYF.